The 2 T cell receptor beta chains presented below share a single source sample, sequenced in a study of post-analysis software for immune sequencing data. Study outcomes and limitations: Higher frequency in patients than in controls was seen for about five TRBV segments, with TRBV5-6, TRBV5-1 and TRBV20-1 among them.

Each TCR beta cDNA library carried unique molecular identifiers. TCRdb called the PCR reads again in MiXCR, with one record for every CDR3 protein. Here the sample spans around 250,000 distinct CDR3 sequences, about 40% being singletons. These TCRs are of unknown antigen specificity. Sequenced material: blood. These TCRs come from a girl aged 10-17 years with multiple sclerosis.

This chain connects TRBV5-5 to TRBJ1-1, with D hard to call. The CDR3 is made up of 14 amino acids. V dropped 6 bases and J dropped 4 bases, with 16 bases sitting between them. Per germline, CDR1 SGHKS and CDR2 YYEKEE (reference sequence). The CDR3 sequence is CASTPQARGTEAFF. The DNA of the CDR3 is TGTGCCAGCACTCCCCAGGCTCGGGGCACTGAAGCTTTCTTT.

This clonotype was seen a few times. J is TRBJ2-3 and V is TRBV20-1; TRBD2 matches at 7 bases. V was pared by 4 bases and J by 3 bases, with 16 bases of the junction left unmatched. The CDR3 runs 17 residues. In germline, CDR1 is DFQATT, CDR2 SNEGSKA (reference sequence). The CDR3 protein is CSAMAAPGLAETDTQYF. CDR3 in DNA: TGCAGTGCTATGGCCGCCCCTGGGCTAGCGGAGACAGATACGCAGTATTTT.